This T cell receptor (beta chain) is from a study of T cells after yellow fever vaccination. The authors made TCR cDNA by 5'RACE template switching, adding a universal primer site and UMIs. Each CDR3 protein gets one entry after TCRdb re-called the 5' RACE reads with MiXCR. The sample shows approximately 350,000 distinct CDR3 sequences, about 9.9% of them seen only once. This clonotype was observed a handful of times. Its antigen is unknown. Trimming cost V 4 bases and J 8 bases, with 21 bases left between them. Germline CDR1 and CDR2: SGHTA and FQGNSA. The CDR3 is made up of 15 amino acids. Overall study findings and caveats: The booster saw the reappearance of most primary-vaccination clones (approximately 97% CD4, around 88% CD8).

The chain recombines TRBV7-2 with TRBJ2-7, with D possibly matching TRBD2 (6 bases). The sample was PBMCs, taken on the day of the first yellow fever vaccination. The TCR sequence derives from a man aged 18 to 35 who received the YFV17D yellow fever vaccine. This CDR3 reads CASSSRTGTPTKQYF. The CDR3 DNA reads TGTGCCAGCAGCTCTAGGACCGGGACTCCAACCAAGCAGTACTTC.